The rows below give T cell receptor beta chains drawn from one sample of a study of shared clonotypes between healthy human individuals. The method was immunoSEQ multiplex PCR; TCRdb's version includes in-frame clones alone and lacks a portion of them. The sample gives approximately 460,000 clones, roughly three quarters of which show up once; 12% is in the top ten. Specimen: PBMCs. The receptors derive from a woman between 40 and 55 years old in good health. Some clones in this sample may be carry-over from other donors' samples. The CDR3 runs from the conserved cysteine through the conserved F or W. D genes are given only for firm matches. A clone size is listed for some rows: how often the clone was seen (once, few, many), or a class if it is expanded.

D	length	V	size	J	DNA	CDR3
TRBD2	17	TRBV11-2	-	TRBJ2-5	TGTGCCAGCAGCTCCAGGACTAGCGGGATGGTTCAAGAGACCCAGTACTTC	CASSSRTSGMVQETQYF
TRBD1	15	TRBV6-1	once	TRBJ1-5	TGTGCCAGCAGGACCCCAGGGGGAGACAGTCAGCCCCAGCATTTT	CASRTPGGDSQPQHF
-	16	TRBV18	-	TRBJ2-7	TGTGCCAGCTCGGTAGGCCCTCCCGGAGGCGGAGACGAGCAGTACTTC	CASSVGPPGGGDEQYF
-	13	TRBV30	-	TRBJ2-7	TGTGCCTGGAGTGTACGCGGGACTTACGAGCAGTACTTC	CAWSVRGTYEQYF
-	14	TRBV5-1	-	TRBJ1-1	TGCGCCAGCAGACAACCGGGTCTGAACACTGAAGCTTTCTTT	CASRQPGLNTEAFF
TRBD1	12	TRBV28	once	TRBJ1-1	TGTGCCAGCAGGACAGGGGTGACTGAAGCTTTCTTT	CASRTGVTEAFF
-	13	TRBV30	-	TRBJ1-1	TGTGCCTGGAAGGGCAGACTTTCCATAGAAGCTTTCTTT	CAWKGRLSIEAFF
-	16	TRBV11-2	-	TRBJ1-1	TGTGCCAGCAGCTTAAGGGTGACAGTGGTCGCGACTGAAGCTTTCTTT	CASSLRVTVVATEAFF
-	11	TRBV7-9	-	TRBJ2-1	TGTGCCAGCCGGGGGGCGGTTGAGCAGTTCTTC	CASRGAVEQFF
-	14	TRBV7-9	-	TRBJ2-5	TGTGCCAGCAGCGCCCAGGGGGGAGAAGAGACCCAGTACTTC	CASSAQGGEETQYF
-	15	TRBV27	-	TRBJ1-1	TGTGCCAGCAGTTTGGGGGGACACCCGAACACTGAAGCTTTCTTT	CASSLGGHPNTEAFF
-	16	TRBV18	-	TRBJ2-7	TGTGCCAGCTCTCCTAGTAACAGGGCGAGCTCCTACGAGCAGTACTTC	CASSPSNRASSYEQYF
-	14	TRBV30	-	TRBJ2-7	TGTGCCTGGAGTGTTAGGGGACTGCCCTACGAGCAGTACTTC	CAWSVRGLPYEQYF
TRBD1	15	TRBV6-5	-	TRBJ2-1	TGTGCCAGCAGTTCGGGACAGGTTGCCATCATCGAGCAGTTCTTC	CASSSGQVAIIEQFF
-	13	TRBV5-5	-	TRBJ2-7	TGTGCCAGCAGCTTCGAGGGACGCAGCGAGCAGTACTTC	CASSFEGRSEQYF
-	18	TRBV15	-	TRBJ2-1	TGTGCCACCAGCAGCTCAGGACAGGGAGGGAAGGTCTACAATGAGCAGTTCTTC	CATSSSGQGGKVYNEQFF
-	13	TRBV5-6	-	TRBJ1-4	TGTGCCAGCAGCTTGGGTTCGGGGTTAAAACTGTTTTTT	CASSLGSGLKLFF
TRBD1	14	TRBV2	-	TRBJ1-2	TGTGCCAGCAGTGGAGACAGGGCCACTGGAGGCTACACCTTC	CASSGDRATGGYTF
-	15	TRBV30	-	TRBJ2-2	TGTGCCTGGAGTGTCTGGGACAAAAACACCGGGGAGCTGTTTTTT	CAWSVWDKNTGELFF
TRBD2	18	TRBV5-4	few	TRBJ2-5	TGTGCCAGCAGCGATGCGGGACTAGCGGGGGGCATGAGGGAGACCCAGTACTTC	CASSDAGLAGGMRETQYF
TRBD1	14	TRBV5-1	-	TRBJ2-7	TGCGCCAGCAGCCGGGGACAGGGAGTATACGAGCAGTACTTC	CASSRGQGVYEQYF
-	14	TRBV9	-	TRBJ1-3	TGTGCCAGCAGCGTCGGGAACTCTGGAAACACCATATATTTT	CASSVGNSGNTIYF
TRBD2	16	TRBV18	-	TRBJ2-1	TGTGCCAGCTCACCGCAACTAGCGGGGGTATACAATGAGCAGTTCTTC	CASSPQLAGVYNEQFF
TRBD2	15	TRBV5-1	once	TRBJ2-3	TGCGCCAGCGACCCGGGGACTAGCGGCTCAGATACGCAGTATTTT	CASDPGTSGSDTQYF
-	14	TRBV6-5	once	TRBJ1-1	TGTGCCAGCAGTTACGGGCGAGGGCGGACTGAAGCTTTCTTT	CASSYGRGRTEAFF
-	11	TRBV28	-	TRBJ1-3	TGTGCCAGCTCAGAGTGGAACACCATATATTTT	CASSEWNTIYF
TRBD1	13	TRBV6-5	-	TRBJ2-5	TGTGCCAGCAGCGGACAGGGTGGCATGGCCCAGTACTTC	CASSGQGGMAQYF